This T cell receptor (beta chain) was profiled in a study of blood T cell repertoires in COVID-19. Germline assignment: CDR1 SGHNT and CDR2 YYREEE (reference sequence). The CDR3 loop spans 15 amino acids. V was cut by 1 base and J by 0 bases, with 8 bases left in between. Produced via immunoSEQ multiplex PCR; TCRdb's table is partial and in-frame only. The sample contains about 88,000 clones, more than 70% of which appear only once. Sequences were obtained from peripheral blood. The sequence was collected from a woman older than 75 with acute or convalescent COVID-19. J is TRBJ2-4 and V is TRBV5-4; D is unresolved. The CDR3: CASSLNILAKNIQYF. CDR3 coding DNA: TGTGCCAGCAGCTTGAACATTCTAGCCAAAAACATTCAGTACTTC.